Described below is a single TCR beta chain sequence and its context. Its antigen remains unknown. These patients, aged 18 to 65, had recently diagnosed hyperthyroidism lasting under 2 months. The study excluded patients with uncontrolled infection, other autoimmune disease, pregnancy or lactation. Fresh peripheral blood, about 9.6 ml, yielded the PBMCs. The data stem from a study of T cells in Graves' hyperthyroidism and ophthalmopathy. Study-wide findings and caveats: Blood held most thyroid clonotypes expanded above 0.001 frequency.

The CDR3 extends over 15 amino acids. V lost 1 base to trimming and J lost 2 bases; unmatched junction nucleotides: 3. CDR1 is SGHTA, CDR2 FQGNSA, per germline. What was amplified from RNA transcripts were TCR beta CDR3 regions. The study used the HTBI primer set for a first-round RT-PCR of the TCR CDR3. TCRdb passed the multiplex PCR reads through MiXCR, listing each CDR3 protein once. The data hold nearly 750,000 distinct CDR3 sequences, with over 35% observed a single time. Sequenced input: blood. This sequence originates from a woman aged 40 to 49 with Graves' hyperthyroidism. This chain connects TRBV7-2 to TRBJ2-7; 9 nucleotides line up with TRBD1. CDR3 nucleotide sequence: TGTGCCAGCAGCTTAGGGGGACAGGGACCCTACGAGCAGTACTTC. Translated: CASSLGGQGPYEQYF.